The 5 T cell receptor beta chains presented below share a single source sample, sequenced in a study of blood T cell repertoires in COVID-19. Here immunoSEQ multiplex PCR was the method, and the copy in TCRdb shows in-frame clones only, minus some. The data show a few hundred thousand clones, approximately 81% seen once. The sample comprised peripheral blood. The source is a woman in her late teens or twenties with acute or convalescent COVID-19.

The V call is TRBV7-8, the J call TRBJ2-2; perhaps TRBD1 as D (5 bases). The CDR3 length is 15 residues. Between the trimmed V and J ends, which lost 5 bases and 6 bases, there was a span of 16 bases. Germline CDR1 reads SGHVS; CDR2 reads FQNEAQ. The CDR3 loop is CASSARDGYSGELFF. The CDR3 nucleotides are TGTGCCAGCAGCGCCAGGGATGGGTATTCCGGGGAGCTGTTTTTT.

The chain's CDR3 is CASSPQQGANEKLFF. Written as DNA, the CDR3 is TGTGCCAGCAGCCCCCAACAGGGAGCTAATGAAAAACTGTTTTTT. The rearrangement joins TRBV3-1 (or the pseudogene TRBV3-2) to TRBJ1-4; possibly TRBD1 for D (6 bases). CDR3 size: 15 residues. CDR1 is LGHDT, CDR2 YNNKEL, per germline (reference sequence). Trimming removed 4 bases at V and 3 bases at J, with 12 bases between.

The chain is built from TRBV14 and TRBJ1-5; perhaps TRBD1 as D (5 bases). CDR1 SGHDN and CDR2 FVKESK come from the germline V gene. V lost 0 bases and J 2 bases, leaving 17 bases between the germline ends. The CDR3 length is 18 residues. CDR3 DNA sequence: TGTGCCAGCAGCCAAGACTGTGCGACAGTCGGAGGCAATCAGCCCCAGCATTTT. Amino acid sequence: CASSQDCATVGGNQPQHF.

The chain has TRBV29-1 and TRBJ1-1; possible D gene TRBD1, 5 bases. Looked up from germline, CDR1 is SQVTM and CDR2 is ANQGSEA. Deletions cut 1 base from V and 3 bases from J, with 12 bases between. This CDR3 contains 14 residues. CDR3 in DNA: TGCAGCGTTGAAGCAGGGATGGGGTACACTGAAGCTTTCTTT. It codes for CSVEAGMGYTEAFF.

This CDR3 is CASSVGDITYEQYF. In nucleotides, the CDR3 is TGTGCCAGCAGCGTAGGGGACATCACCTACGAGCAGTACTTC. The chain combines TRBV9 with TRBJ2-7; a weak D match, TRBD1 (6 bases). Trimming removed 0 bases from V and 2 bases from J, with 9 bases in between. CDR1 and CDR2 from the germline V gene are SGDLS and YYNGEE. There are 14 residues in the CDR3.